This entry lists 2 T cell receptor beta chains sequenced from one sample in a study of radiotherapy plus CTLA-4 blockade in lung cancer. Method: immunoSEQ multiplex PCR; TCRdb's copy keeps in-frame clones and lacks some. The profile shows roughly 45,000 clones, 60% to 70% of them singletons. The sample was peripheral blood, taken from a patient treated with radiotherapy plus ipilimumab. These receptors originate from a human donor with non-small cell lung cancer who had a partial response to radiotherapy plus ipilimumab.

The chain employs TRBV7-8 and TRBJ2-5; 8 bases match TRBD1. Trimming at V came to 3 bases and at J to 4 bases, leaving 13 bases not matched to a gene. Germline V gives CDR1 SGHVS, CDR2 FQNEAQ. The CDR3 runs to 17 residues. The CDR3 reads CASSFPPGQDWVETQYF. CDR3 in DNA: TGTGCCAGCAGCTTTCCACCGGGACAGGATTGGGTAGAGACCCAGTACTTC.

V usage is TRBV4-1 and J usage is TRBJ2-3; 7 nucleotides line up with TRBD2. This CDR3 comprises 16 residues. J lost 2 bases, V lost 2 bases, and 7 bases had no gene match. The germline gives CDR1 MGHRA, CDR2 YSYEKL. Here the CDR3 DNA reads TGCGCCAGCAGCCAACCGGTAGCGGGTGACACAGATACGCAGTATTTT. Translated, it gives CASSQPVAGDTDTQYF.